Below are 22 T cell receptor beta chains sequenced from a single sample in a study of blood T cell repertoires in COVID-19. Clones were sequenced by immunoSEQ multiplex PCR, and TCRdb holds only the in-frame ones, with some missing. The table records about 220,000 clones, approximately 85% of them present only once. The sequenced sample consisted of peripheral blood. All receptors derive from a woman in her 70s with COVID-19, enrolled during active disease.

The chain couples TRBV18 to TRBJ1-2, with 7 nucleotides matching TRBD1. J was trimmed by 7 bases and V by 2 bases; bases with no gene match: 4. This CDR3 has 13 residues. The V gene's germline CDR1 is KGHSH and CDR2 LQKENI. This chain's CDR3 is CASSPGAGGGYTF. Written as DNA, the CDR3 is TGTGCCAGCTCACCAGGGGCAGGGGGTGGCTACACCTTC. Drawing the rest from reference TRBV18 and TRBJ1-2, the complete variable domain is NAGVMQNPRHLVRRRGQEARLRCSPMKGHSHVYWYRQLPEEGLKFMVYLQKENIIDESGMPKERFSAEFPKEGPSILRIQQVVRGDSAAYFCASSPGAGGGYTFGSGTRLTVV.

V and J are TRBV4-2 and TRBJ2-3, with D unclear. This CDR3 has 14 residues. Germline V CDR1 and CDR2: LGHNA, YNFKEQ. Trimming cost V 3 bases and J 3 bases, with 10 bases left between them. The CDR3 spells CASSQSPTTDTQYF. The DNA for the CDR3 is TGTGCCAGCAGCCAGAGTCCTACGACAGATACGCAGTATTTT.

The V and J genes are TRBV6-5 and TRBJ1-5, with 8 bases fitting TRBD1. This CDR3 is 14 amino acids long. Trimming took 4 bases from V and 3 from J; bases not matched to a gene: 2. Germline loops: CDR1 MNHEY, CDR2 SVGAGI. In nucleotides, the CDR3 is TGTGCCAGCAGTTCGGGACAGGACAATCAGCCCCAGCATTTT. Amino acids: CASSSGQDNQPQHF.

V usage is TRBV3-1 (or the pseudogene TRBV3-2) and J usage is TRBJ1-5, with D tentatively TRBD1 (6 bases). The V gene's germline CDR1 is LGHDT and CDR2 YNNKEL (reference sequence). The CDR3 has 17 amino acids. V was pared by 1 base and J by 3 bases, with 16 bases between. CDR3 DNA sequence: TGTGCCAGCAGCCAAGGCCTTCCGGGACAATTCAATCAGCCCCAGCATTTT. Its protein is CASSQGLPGQFNQPQHF.

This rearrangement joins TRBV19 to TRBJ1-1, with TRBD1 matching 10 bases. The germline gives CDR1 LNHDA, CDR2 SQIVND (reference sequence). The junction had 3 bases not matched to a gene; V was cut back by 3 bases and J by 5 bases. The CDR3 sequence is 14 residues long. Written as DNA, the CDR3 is TGTGCCAGTAGTATTCCGGGACAGGGGACTGAAGCTTTCTTT. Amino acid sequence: CASSIPGQGTEAFF.

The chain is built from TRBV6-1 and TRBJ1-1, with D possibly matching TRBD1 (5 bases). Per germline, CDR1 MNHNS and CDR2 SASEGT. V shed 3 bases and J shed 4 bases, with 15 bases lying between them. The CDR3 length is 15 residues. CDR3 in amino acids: CASSDSRGSFTEAFF. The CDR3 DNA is TGTGCCAGCAGTGATTCTAGGGGATCCTTCACTGAAGCTTTCTTT.

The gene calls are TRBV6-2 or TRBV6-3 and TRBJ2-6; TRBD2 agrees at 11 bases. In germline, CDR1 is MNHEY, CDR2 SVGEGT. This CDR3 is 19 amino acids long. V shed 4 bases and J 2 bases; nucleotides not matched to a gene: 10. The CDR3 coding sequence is TGTGCCAGCAGTTCAATAGCGGGGGGGCCCACAACTGGGGCCAACGTCCTGACTTTC. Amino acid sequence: CASSSIAGGPTTGANVLTF.

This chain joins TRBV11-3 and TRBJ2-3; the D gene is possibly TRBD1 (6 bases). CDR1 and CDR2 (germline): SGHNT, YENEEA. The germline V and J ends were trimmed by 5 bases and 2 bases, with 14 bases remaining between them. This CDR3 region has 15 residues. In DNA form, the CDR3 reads TGTGCCAGCAGCCTGTCGACAGGACCCACAGATACGCAGTATTTT. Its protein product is CASSLSTGPTDTQYF.

CDR3 DNA: TGTGCCAGCAGTGAAGTTAGCGGGACGCCCTCTCAGTATTTT. Translation gives CASSEVSGTPSQYF. The chain recombines TRBV6-1 with TRBJ2-3; 8 bases map to TRBD2. Losses at the gene ends were 1 base for V and 12 bases for J; bases not matched to a gene: 9. The CDR3 is 14 residues long. Germline loops: CDR1 MNHNS, CDR2 SASEGT.

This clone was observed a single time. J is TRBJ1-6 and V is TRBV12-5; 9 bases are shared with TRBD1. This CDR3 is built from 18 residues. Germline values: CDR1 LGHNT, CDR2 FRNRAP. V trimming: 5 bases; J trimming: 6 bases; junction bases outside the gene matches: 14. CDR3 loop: CASGIYLTGTGFNSPLHF. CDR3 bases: TGTGCTAGTGGTATATATCTCACCGGGACAGGGTTTAATTCACCCCTCCACTTT.

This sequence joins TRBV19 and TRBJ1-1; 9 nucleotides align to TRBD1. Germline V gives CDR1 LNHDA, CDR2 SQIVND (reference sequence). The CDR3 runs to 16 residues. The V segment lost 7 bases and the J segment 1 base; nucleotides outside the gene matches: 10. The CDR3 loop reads CASKVPGTGKNTEAFF. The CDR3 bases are TGTGCCAGTAAGGTTCCCGGGACAGGGAAGAACACTGAAGCTTTCTTT. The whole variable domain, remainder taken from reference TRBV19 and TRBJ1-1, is DGGITQSPKYLFRKEGQNVTLSCEQNLNHDAMYWYRQDPGQGLRLIYYSQIVNDFQKGDIAEGYSVSREKKESFPLTVTSAQKNPTAFYLCASKVPGTGKNTEAFFGQGTRLTVV.

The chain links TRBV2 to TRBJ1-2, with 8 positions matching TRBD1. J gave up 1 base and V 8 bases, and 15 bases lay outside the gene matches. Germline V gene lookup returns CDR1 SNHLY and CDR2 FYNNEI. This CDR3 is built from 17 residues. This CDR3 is CASQETGQVPLNYGYTF. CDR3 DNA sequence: TGTGCCAGCCAGGAGACGGGACAGGTTCCGCTTAACTATGGCTACACCTTC.

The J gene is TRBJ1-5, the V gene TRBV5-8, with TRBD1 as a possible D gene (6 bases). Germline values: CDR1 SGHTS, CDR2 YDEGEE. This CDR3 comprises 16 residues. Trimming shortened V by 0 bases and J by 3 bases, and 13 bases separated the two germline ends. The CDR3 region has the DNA TGTGCCAGCAGCTTGGTTTACGGGACAATCAATCAGCCCCAGCATTTT. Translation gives CASSLVYGTINQPQHF.

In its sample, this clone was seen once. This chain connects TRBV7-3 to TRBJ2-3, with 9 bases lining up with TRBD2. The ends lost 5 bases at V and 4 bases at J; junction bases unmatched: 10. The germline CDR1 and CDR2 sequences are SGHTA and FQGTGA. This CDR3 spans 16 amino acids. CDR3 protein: CASSRLGVAGADTQYF. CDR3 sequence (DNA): TGTGCCAGCAGCCGCTTAGGGGTAGCGGGAGCAGATACGCAGTATTTT.

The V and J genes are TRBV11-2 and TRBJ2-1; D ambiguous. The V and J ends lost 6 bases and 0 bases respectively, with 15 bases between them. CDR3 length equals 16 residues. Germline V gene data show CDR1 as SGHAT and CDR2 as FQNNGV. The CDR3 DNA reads TGTGCCAGCAGGGTAGTAGGTCGCGGCTCCTACAATGAGCAGTTCTTC. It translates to CASRVVGRGSYNEQFF.

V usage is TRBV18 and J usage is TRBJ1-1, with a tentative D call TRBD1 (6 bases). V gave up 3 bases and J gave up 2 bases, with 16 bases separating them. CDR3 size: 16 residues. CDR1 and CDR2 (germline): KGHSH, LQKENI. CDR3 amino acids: CASSPRAGASNTEAFF. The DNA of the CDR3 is TGTGCCAGCTCACCCAGGGCAGGGGCCAGTAACACTGAAGCTTTCTTT. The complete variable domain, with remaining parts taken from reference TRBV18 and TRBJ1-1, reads NAGVMQNPRHLVRRRGQEARLRCSPMKGHSHVYWYRQLPEEGLKFMVYLQKENIIDESGMPKERFSAEFPKEGPSILRIQQVVRGDSAAYFCASSPRAGASNTEAFFGQGTRLTVV.

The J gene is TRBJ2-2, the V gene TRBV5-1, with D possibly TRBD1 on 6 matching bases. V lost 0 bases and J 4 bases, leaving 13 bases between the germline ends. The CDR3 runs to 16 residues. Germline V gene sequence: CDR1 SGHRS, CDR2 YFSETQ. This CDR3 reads CASSLEPGAGTGELFF. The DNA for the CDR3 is TGCGCCAGCAGCTTGGAACCAGGGGCTGGCACCGGGGAGCTGTTTTTT.

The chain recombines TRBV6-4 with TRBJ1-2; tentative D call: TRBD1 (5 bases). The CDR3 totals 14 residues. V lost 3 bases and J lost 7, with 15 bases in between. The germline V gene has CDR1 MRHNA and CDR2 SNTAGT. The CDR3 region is CASSEELGASGYTF. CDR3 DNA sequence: TGTGCCAGCAGTGAAGAATTAGGGGCGAGTGGCTACACCTTC.

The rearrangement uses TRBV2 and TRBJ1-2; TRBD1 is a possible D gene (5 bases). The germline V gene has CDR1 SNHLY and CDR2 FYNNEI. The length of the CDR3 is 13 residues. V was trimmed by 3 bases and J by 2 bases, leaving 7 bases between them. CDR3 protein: CASSENRNYGYTF. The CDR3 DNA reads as TGTGCCAGCAGTGAGAACAGGAACTATGGCTACACCTTC.

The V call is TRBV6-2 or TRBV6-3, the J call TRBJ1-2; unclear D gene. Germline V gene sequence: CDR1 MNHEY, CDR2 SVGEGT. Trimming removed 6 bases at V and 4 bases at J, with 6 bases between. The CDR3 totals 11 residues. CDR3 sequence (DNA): TGTGCCAGCAGCGACACCTATGGCTACACCTTC. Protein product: CASSDTYGYTF.

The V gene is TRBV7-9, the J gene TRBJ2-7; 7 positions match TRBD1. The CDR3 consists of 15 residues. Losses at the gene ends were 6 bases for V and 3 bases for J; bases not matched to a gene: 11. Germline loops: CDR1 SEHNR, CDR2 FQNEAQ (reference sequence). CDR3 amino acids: CASRGSGTANYEQYF. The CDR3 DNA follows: TGTGCCAGCAGGGGGTCCGGGACAGCGAACTACGAGCAGTACTTC. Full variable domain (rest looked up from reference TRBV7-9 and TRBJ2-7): DTGVSQNPRHKITKRGQNVTFRCDPISEHNRLYWYRQTLGQGPEFLTYFQNEAQLEKSRLLSDRFSAERPKGSFSTLEIQRTEQGDSAMYLCASRGSGTANYEQYFGPGTRLTVT.

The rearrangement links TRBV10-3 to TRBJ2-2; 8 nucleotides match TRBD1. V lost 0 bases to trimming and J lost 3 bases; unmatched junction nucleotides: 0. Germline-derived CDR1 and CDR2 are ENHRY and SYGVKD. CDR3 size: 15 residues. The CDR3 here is CAISESDRDTGELFF. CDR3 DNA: TGTGCCATCAGTGAGTCGGACAGGGACACCGGGGAGCTGTTTTTT.